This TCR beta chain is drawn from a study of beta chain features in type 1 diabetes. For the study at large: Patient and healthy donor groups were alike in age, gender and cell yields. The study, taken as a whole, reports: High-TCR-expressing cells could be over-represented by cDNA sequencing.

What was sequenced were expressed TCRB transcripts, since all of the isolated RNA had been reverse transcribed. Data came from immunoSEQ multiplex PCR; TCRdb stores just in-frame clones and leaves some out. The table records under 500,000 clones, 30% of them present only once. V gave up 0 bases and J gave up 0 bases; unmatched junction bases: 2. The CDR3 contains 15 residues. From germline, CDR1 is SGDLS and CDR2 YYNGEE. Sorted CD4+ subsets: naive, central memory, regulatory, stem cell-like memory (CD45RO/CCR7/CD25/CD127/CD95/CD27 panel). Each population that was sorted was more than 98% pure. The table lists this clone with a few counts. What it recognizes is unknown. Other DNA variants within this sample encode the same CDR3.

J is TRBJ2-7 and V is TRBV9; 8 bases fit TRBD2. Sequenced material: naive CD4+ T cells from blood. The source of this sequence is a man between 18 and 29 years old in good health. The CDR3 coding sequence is TGTGCCAGCAGCGTAGGAAGCGGGAGCTCCTACGAGCAGTACTTC. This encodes CASSVGSGSSYEQYF.